Listed here is a single T cell receptor beta chain. Which antigen it targets is not known. It has no much larger one-base neighbor in the sample; base qualities were not kept. For CDR1 and CDR2, the germline V gene lists SGHTA and FQGNSA. The germline V and J ends show losses of 8 bases and 4 bases respectively, and no gene match explains 6 bases of the junction. The CDR3, from cysteine to phenylalanine, totals 14 residues. CDR3 DNA is the only sequence kept; it has 42 bases, read in frame from the first base. This sample is drawn from a study of blood T cell repertoires in COVID-19 (dated by TCRdb to the early 2020s). Regarding the study in general: Collaborator samples came from the United States, Italy and Spain and covered acute and convalescent phases of COVID-19. The material from the prospective study consisted of cDNA or gDNA derived from T cells, B-cell-depleted T cells, or PBMCs. Subjects who had been exposed to COVID-19, were actively infected with it, or had recovered from it provided the deeply sampled blood TCRbeta repertoires that made up the dataset. A freely available public database, intended as a resource for researchers studying the immune response to SARS-CoV-2, is where the repertoires were released. Samples came from the ongoing ImmuneRACE study (first 160 participants) plus 1,254 subjects from 6 global collaborators. A de-identified subject ID, COVID-19 status, age in years and sex were almost always included in the sample metadata. HLA class I and class II types, where available, came from metadata supplied by the sample provider rather than from assay-based typing. General study outcomes and caveats: The amount of clinical and demographic metadata varied by source and participant and was provided uncurated.

The immunoSEQ Assay, a bias-controlled multiplex PCR, was used to amplify TCRbeta CDR3 regions from genomic DNA. For the original study's pipeline: Nucleated cell counts per sample were estimated from amplification of reference gene primers within the assay. To quantify the absolute abundance of each unique TCRbeta CDR3 rearrangement, sequence reads were collapsed and filtered. For each sample, productive Simpson clonality was calculated by taking the square root of Simpson's diversity index across productive rearrangements. Drawn from immuneACCESS, this table holds only the in-frame rearrangements with V and J called that TCRdb kept. Clones are partly lost; checked studies trace under half to an unresolved V gene and leave the rest unexplained. D and trimming were read from the DNA, whereas the V and J calls and clone size are those reported in that table. The sample table lists some 44,000 clones, around 80% of them with a count of one. Less than 25% of the sample lies in the top ten.

Collaborating institutions collected whole blood in K2EDTA tubes following their own protocols. For TCRbeta analysis, collaborators shipped samples as frozen whole blood, isolated PBMCs, or DNA extracted from either of those sample types. The sequence was collected from a woman aged 55 to 70 with acute or convalescent COVID-19. What was sequenced was peripheral blood. The rearrangement combines TRBV7-2 with TRBJ2-2; 8 middle bases align to TRBD2. Here the CDR3 is given as CASRAGDGTGELFF. The DNA is TGTGCCAGCCGAGCGGGGGACGGCACCGGGGAGCTGTTTTTT. Full variable domain (CDR3 extended with the reference TRBV7-2 and TRBJ2-2 proteins): GAGVSQSPSNKVTEKGKDVELRCDPISGHTALYWYRQSLGQGLEFLIYFQGNSAPDKSGLPSDRFSAERTGGSVSTLTIQRTQQEDSAVYLCASRAGDGTGELFFGEGSRLTVL.